This T cell receptor (beta chain) emerged from a study of CD8 T cells in ankylosing spondylitis. The study, taken as a whole, reports: About 8 highly homologous variants made up a TCR beta motif, and this motif appeared characteristic of ankylosing spondylitis blood. Clones tied to disease were said to be significantly enriched in matched ankylosing spondylitis synovial fluid. Disease-linked clones were CD8+ and relatively rare in peripheral blood.

This CDR3 is built from 15 residues. The V gene lost 6 bases and the J gene lost 4 bases, with 15 bases spanning the gap. It was by quantitative 5'-RACE with molecular barcodes that TCR beta libraries were made. TCRdb passed the 5' RACE reads through MiXCR, listing each CDR3 protein once. The table shows about 450,000 distinct CDR3 sequences, with roughly 27% occurring only once. In regard to this clonotype: The antigen is not known.

The sequence came from a male donor with ankylosing spondylitis. This chain joins TRBV12-3 or TRBV12-4 and TRBJ2-2, with D tentatively TRBD1 (6 bases). The sample comprised blood, either unsorted or a sorted T cell fraction (not recorded which). The chain's CDR3 is CASSTRTDGTGELFF. The DNA for the CDR3 is TGTGCCAGCAGCACGCGGACAGATGGCACCGGGGAGCTGTTTTTT.